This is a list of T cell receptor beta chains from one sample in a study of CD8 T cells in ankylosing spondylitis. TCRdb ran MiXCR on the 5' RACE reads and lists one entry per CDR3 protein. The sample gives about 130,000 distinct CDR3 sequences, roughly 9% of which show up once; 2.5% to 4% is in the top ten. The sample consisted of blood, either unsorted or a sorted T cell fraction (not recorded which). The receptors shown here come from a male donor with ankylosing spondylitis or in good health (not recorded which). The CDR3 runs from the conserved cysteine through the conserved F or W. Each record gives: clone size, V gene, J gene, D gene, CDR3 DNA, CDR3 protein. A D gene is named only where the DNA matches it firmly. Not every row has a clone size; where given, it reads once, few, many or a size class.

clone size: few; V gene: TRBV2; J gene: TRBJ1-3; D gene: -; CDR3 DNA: TGTGCCAGCACGCAGGGCTCTGGAAACACCATATATTTT; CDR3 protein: CASTQGSGNTIYF
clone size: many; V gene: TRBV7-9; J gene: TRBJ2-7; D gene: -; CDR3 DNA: TGTGCCAGCAGCTTAAAAGTCTCCGAGCAGTACTTC; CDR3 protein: CASSLKVSEQYF
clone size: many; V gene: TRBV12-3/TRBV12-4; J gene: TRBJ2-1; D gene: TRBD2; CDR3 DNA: TGTGCCAGCAGTTTGACTAGCGGGAGTTACAATGAGCAGTTCTTC; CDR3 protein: CASSLTSGSYNEQFF
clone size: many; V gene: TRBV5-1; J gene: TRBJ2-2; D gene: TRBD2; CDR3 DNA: TGCGCCAGCAGCCTCGGGGGTCGAGCGGGAGTGACCGGGGAGCTGTTTTTT; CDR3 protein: CASSLGGRAGVTGELFF
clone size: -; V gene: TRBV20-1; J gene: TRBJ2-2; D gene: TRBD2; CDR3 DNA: TGCAGTGCTAGAGCTTCGGGGGGGCGCGGATTGAACACCGGGGAGCTGTTTTTT; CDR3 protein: CSARASGGRGLNTGELFF
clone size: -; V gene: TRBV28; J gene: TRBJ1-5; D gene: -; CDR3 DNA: TGTGCCAGCAGTGGCAGTGGGCTGACAGCAAATCAGCCCCAGCATTTT; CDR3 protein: CASSGSGLTANQPQHF
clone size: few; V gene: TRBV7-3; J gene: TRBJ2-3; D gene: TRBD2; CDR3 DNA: TGTGCCAGCAGCCCCAACCCACTCATCACTAGCGGGATAAACACAGATACGCAGTATTTT; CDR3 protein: CASSPNPLITSGINTDTQYF
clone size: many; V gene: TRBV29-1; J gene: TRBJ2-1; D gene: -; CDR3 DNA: TGCAGCGTTGAAGGCCTAAGAGATGAGCAGTTCTTC; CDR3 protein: CSVEGLRDEQFF
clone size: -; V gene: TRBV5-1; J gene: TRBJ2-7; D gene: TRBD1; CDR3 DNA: TGCGCCAGCAGCTCGGACAGGGCCGGCGAGCAGTACTTC; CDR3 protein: CASSSDRAGEQYF
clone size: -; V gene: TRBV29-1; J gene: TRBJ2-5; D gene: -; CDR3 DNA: TGCAGCGTTGATGAGTCAGGACAAGAGACCCAGTACTTC; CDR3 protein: CSVDESGQETQYF
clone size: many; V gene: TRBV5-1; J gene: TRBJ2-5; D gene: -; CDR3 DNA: TGCGCCAGCAGGCTAGGAGGTCTGCGGGGAGAGACCCAGTACTTC; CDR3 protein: CASRLGGLRGETQYF
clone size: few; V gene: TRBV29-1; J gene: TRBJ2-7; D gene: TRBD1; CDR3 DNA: TGCAGCGTTGAGACCGGGACAGTTCCCTACGAGCAGTACTTC; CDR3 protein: CSVETGTVPYEQYF
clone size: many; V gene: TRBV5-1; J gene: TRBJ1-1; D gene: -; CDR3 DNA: TGCGCCAGCAGACAGGACAGTTACACTGAAGCTTTCTTT; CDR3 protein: CASRQDSYTEAFF
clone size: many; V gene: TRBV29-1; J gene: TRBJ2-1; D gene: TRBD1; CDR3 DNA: TGCAGCGTGGAAGGGACAGGGTCCTACAATGAGCAGTTCTTC; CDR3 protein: CSVEGTGSYNEQFF
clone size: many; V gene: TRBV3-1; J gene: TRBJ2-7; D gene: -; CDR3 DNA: TGTGCCAGCAGCCAAGGCTGGAAGGGTAACTACGAGCAGTACTTC; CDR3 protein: CASSQGWKGNYEQYF
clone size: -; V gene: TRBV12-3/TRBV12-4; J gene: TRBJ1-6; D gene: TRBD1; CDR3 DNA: TGTGCCAGCAGTCGACAGGGGGTTAAGAATTCACCCCTCCACTTT; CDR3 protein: CASSRQGVKNSPLHF
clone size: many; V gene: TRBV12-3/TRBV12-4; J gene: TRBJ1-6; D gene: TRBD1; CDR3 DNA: TGTGCCAGCAGTTGGGGACAGACCCCACCCCTCCACTTT; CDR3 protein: CASSWGQTPPLHF
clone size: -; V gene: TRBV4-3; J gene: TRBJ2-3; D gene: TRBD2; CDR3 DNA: TGCGCCAGCAGCCAAGGGAGGGTAGCGGGAGTTGATACGCAGTATTTT; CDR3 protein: CASSQGRVAGVDTQYF
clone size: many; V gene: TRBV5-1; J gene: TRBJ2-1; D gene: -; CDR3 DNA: TGCGCCAGCAGCTTGGGGGCCCTTAAGGTCAATGAGCAGTTCTTC; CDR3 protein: CASSLGALKVNEQFF
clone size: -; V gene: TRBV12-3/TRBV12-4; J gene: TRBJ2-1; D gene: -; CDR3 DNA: TGTGCCAGCAGTCCACCCCGGACTGGCAACAATGAGCAGTTCTTC; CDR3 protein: CASSPPRTGNNEQFF
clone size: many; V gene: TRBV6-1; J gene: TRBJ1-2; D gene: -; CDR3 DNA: TGTGCCAGCAGTCTCAGGGCAGGGGCTAACTATGGCTACACCTTC; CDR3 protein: CASSLRAGANYGYTF
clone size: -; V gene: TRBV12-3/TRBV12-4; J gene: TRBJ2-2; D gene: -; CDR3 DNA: TGTGCCAGCAGTTTATACGGACAGAACAACACCGGGGAGCTGTTTTTT; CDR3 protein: CASSLYGQNNTGELFF
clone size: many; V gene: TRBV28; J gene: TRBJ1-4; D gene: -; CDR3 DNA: TGTGCCAGCAGTAAGATAGGGCCCACGGGCAGGGTCCCTGAAAAACTGTTTTTT; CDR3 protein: CASSKIGPTGRVPEKLFF
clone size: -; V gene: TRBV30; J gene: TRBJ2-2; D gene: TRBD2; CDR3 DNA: TGTGCCTGGAGACTAGCGGGAGTCGCCGGGGAGCTGTTTTTT; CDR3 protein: CAWRLAGVAGELFF
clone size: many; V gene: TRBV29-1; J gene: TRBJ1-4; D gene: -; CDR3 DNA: TGCAGCGTTGAATCCCCCCCCGGAGGGACGAATGAAAAACTGTTTTTT; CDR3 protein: CSVESPPGGTNEKLFF
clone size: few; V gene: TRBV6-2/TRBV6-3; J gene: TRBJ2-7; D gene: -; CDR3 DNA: TGTGCCACCGCACCTCTGACGGCCGGTCCCTCCTACGAGCAGTACTTC; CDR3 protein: CATAPLTAGPSYEQYF
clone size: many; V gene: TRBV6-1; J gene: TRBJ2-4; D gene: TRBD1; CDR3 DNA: TGTGCCAGCAGGGACAGGGAAAAAAACATTCAGTACTTC; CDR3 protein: CASRDREKNIQYF
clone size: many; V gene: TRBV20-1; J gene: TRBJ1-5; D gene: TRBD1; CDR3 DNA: TGCAGTGCTAGAAGTCTACAGGGGCCGAATCAGCCCCAGCATTTT; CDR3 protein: CSARSLQGPNQPQHF
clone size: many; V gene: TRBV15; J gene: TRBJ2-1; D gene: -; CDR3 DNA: TGTGCCACCAGCAGAGATGTACTAGCAGCCTACAATGAGCAGTTCTTC; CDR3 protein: CATSRDVLAAYNEQFF
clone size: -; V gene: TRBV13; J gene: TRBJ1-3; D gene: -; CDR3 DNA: TGTGCCAGCAGCTTAACGACAGCATCAGGAAACACCATATATTTT; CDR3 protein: CASSLTTASGNTIYF
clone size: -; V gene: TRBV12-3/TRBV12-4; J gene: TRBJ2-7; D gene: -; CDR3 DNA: TGTGCCAGCAGCTGGACCGTCCTCCGCTACGAGCAGTACTTC; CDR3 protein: CASSWTVLRYEQYF